The subject of this entry is one T cell receptor beta chain. Its target is unknown. These data are taken from a study of CD8+ T cells in alopecia areata. Overall study results and limits: Links between baseline CD8+ expansion and response need larger treated cohorts. On tofacitinib, scalp clonality and expanded CD8+ clones among top 100 fell significantly.

Noted treatment: oral pan-JAK inhibitor, 5-10 mg twice daily. Extracted from the samples, RNA was reverse transcribed into cDNA to serve as the sequencing template. The method was immunoSEQ multiplex PCR; TCRdb's version includes in-frame clones alone and lacks a portion of them. The table records over 150,000 clones, 60% to 70% of them present only once. The sequence was collected from a human donor with alopecia areata. This specimen was CD4+ T cells sorted from blood, taken at week 4, from a patient treated with tofacitinib.

The CDR3 region is CASRFSGGDGEQFF. The CDR3 DNA reads as TGTGCCAGCAGATTTAGCGGGGGGGATGGTGAGCAGTTCTTC. The J gene is TRBJ2-1, the V gene TRBV7-9; TRBD2 aligns across 11 bases. This CDR3 is 14 amino acids long. The germline V gene has CDR1 SEHNR and CDR2 FQNEAQ (reference sequence). The V and J ends lost 6 bases and 9 bases, in that order; junction bases with no gene match: 7. Looking up the rest from reference TRBV7-9 and TRBJ2-1 gives the full variable domain: DTGVSQNPRHKITKRGQNVTFRCDPISEHNRLYWYRQTLGQGPEFLTYFQNEAQLEKSRLLSDRFSAERPKGSFSTLEIQRTEQGDSAMYLCASRFSGGDGEQFFGPGTRLTVL.